The rows below give T cell receptor beta chains drawn from one sample of a study of blood T cell repertoires in COVID-19. Only in-frame clones appear in the TCRdb table, and some are missing; sequencing was by immunoSEQ multiplex PCR. The top ten clones hold roughly 5.6% of a sample with roughly 70,000 clones, 87% of them seen once. Sequences were obtained from peripheral blood. The receptor set was obtained from a man aged 50-59 years with active COVID-19. Both conserved end residues are part of each CDR3. Fields, in order: clone size, D gene, V gene, J gene, CDR3 DNA, CDR3 protein. The D gene is left open where the match is weak. The size of a clone is reported for some rows only, either as once, few or many, or as a class for expanded clones.

>.|.|TRBV9|TRBJ2-1
TGTGCCAGCAGCGTAGCGGGGAACAATGAGCAGTTCTTC
CASSVAGNNEQFF
>.|.|TRBV4-1|TRBJ1-2
TGCGCCAGCAGCCAAGATCATAACAGCAACTATGGCTACACCTTC
CASSQDHNSNYGYTF
>few|.|TRBV6-4|TRBJ2-2
TGTGCCAGCCAAAATCAAACCGGGGAGCTGTTTTTT
CASQNQTGELFF
>.|TRBD2|TRBV5-4|TRBJ2-1
TGTGCCAGCAGCTTGGTCGGGGGGGACAATGAGCAGTTCTTC
CASSLVGGDNEQFF
>.|.|TRBV5-1|TRBJ2-7
TGCGCCAGCAGCTCGGAGGTAGCCGAGCAGTACTTC
CASSSEVAEQYF
>.|TRBD1|TRBV19|TRBJ2-7
TGTGCCAGTAGTACAACCGGGACAGGGGACGAGCAGTACTTC
CASSTTGTGDEQYF
>.|TRBD1|TRBV7-9|TRBJ1-4
TGTGCCAGCAGCATAAGGGACAGGGGGCTCTGGCAGTCTGAAAAACTGTTTTTT
CASSIRDRGLWQSEKLFF
>.|.|TRBV12-3/TRBV12-4|TRBJ1-2
TGTGCCAGCAGTTTATTTGGTCAGTATGGCTACACCTTC
CASSLFGQYGYTF
>.|TRBD1|TRBV5-6|TRBJ1-2
TGTGCCAGCAGCTGGGGGACAGAGGGTGGCTACACCTTC
CASSWGTEGGYTF
>.|.|TRBV18|TRBJ1-4
TGTGCCAGCTCACCAATTAGTGATGAAAAACTGTTTTTT
CASSPISDEKLFF
>.|TRBD1|TRBV3-1/TRBV3-2|TRBJ1-2
TGTGCCAGCAGCCACCACAGGGGGCCGCGCTATGGCTACACCTTC
CASSHHRGPRYGYTF
>.|.|TRBV5-5|TRBJ1-1
TGTGCCAGCAGCTTGAACCCAGGGAGGGACACTGAAGCTTTCTTT
CASSLNPGRDTEAFF
>.|TRBD1|TRBV28|TRBJ2-3
TGTGCCAGCAGTTTACGTCGTAGGGGGCCCAGCACAGATACGCAGTATTTT
CASSLRRRGPSTDTQYF
>.|TRBD1|TRBV18|TRBJ2-7
TGTGCCAGCTCATCCTCCCGGGGGACAGGTCGACCTTACGAGCAGTACTTC
CASSSSRGTGRPYEQYF
>.|TRBD1|TRBV6-6|TRBJ2-2
TGTGCCAGCAGTCAAACCGGACAGGCCGTTGGGACCGGGGAGCTGTTTTTT
CASSQTGQAVGTGELFF
>once|TRBD2|TRBV12-5|TRBJ2-1
TGTGCTAGTGGTTTGATAGGACTAGCGGAAGCCCCCAATGAGCAGTTCTTC
CASGLIGLAEAPNEQFF
>.|TRBD1|TRBV6-6|TRBJ1-1
TGTGCCAGCAGACGGGACAGCAACAATGAAGCTTTCTTT
CASRRDSNNEAFF
>.|.|TRBV10-3|TRBJ2-1
TGTGCCATCAGTGATGAGGAGAGCTCCTACAATGAGCAGTTCTTC
CAISDEESSYNEQFF
>.|TRBD2|TRBV24-1|TRBJ2-1
TGTGCCACCAGTGATAGGACTAGCGGCTTCTACAATGAGCAGTTCTTC
CATSDRTSGFYNEQFF
>.|TRBD1|TRBV4-3|TRBJ1-1
TGCGCCAGCAGCCATACAGGGGTTGCTGAAGCTTTCTTT
CASSHTGVAEAFF
>.|TRBD2|TRBV11-3|TRBJ2-2
TGTGCCAGCAGCCGGATTCTAGCGGGAGGGACCGGGGAGCTGTTTTTT
CASSRILAGGTGELFF
>.|TRBD2|TRBV19|TRBJ2-1
TGTGCCAGTAGTATGGGAGGGGCTGGGAATGAGCAGTTCTTC
CASSMGGAGNEQFF
>few|.|TRBV6-5|TRBJ1-2
TGTGCCAGCAGTTACTCAGGTGATCGGGTGAACGGCTACACCTTC
CASSYSGDRVNGYTF
>.|TRBD2|TRBV11-2|TRBJ2-7
TGTGCCAGCAGAGCCGGGCGGGAGTGGTACGAGCAGTACTTC
CASRAGREWYEQYF
>.|.|TRBV7-7|TRBJ2-1
TGTGCTAGCAGCGTGAGCTATAGCTCCTACAATGAGCAGTTCTTC
CASSVSYSSYNEQFF
>.|TRBD1|TRBV27|TRBJ1-2
TGTGCCAGCAGTGTAACCGGCAGGGGGGAGTCTGGCTACACCTTC
CASSVTGRGESGYTF
>.|.|TRBV4-3|TRBJ2-7
TGCGCCAGCAGCCAAGGTCAACAGGCCGACGAGCAGTACTTC
CASSQGQQADEQYF
>many|TRBD1|TRBV13|TRBJ2-7
TGTGCCAGCAGCTCCCGGGACAGGTTCTCCTACGAGCAGTACTTC
CASSSRDRFSYEQYF
>.|TRBD2|TRBV5-6|TRBJ2-1
TGTGCCAGCAGCTTGGGACTAGCGGAGACGGAGCAGTTCTTC
CASSLGLAETEQFF
>.|.|TRBV2|TRBJ1-2
TGTGCCAGCAGTGAATATGGCGGGGGGGACTATGGCTACACCTTC
CASSEYGGGDYGYTF
>.|TRBD1|TRBV2|TRBJ1-5
TGTGCCAGCAGCAACGGACAGGGGGGCAATCAGCCCCAGCATTTT
CASSNGQGGNQPQHF
>.|TRBD2|TRBV6-2/TRBV6-3|TRBJ2-1
TGTGCCAGCAGTTACTTAGTAGCGGGAGTTAATGAGCAGTTCTTC
CASSYLVAGVNEQFF